Following are 12 T cell receptor beta chains from one sample sequenced in a study of metastatic and nonmetastatic thyroid tumors. TCRdb reprocessed the PCR reads via MiXCR. The top ten hold just over 3.5% of the sample, which has about 13,000 clones, about 23% seen once. No treatment had been given to any patient before thyroid surgery. The source material was blood. The origin of the receptors is a female donor with papillary thyroid cancer or a benign thyroid nodule (not recorded which). Some clones in this sample may be carry-over from other donors' samples.

This clone ranks as medium-sized (0.01 to 0.1%). J is TRBJ1-6 and V is TRBV25-1, with TRBD1 matching over 9 bases. Germline assignment: CDR1 MGHDK and CDR2 SYGVNS. V lost 4 bases, J lost 6 bases, and 1 base stayed unmatched. CDR3 size: 14 residues. In nucleotides, the CDR3 is TGTGCCAGCAGTGGGGACAGGGCTAATTCACCCCTCCACTTT. Its protein is CASSGDRANSPLHF.

This clone was detected many times. The chain has TRBV29-1 and TRBJ1-1, with D tentatively TRBD1 (5 bases). Germline-derived CDR1 and CDR2 are SQVTM and ANQGSEA. Trimming left V 4 bases short and J 4 bases short, with 13 bases between. The CDR3 runs to 13 residues. Here the CDR3 reads CSVVHSGTTEAFF. In DNA, the CDR3 is TGCAGCGTTGTTCACTCAGGGACCACTGAAGCTTTCTTT.

As concerns this clone: This may arise from a read error, as a much more abundant clone is one base away. The chain has TRBV20-1 and TRBJ1-5; D uncertain. Germline CDR1 is DFQATT and CDR2 is SNEGSKA (reference sequence). Trimming shortened V by 3 bases and J by 3 bases, and 12 bases separated the two germline ends. The length of the CDR3 is 14 residues. CDR3 sequence reads: CSASSAAVNQPQHF. The CDR3 DNA reads as TGCAGTGCTAGTAGTGCAGCAGTCAATCAGCCCCAGCATTTT.

This clone was seen only a few times. This chain uses TRBV7-6 with TRBJ1-1; D gene unclear. The germline V and J ends were trimmed by 4 bases and 5 bases, with 8 bases remaining between them. The CDR3 is 12 amino acids. CDR1 SGHVS and CDR2 FNYEAQ come from the germline V gene. DNA for the CDR3: TGTGCCAGCAGCTCAGGAAGTACTGAAGCTTTCTTT. Residues: CASSSGSTEAFF.

By share of the sample, this clone is medium-sized. The V call is TRBV28, the J call TRBJ2-1; D perhaps matches TRBD2 (5 bases). The CDR3 runs to 16 residues. Trimming left V 3 bases short and J 0 bases short, with 12 bases between. Looked up from germline, CDR1 is MDHEN and CDR2 is SYDVKM. The CDR3 nucleotides are TGTGCCAGCAGTTTGGAGGCCCTCAGCTCCTACAATGAGCAGTTCTTC. This translates into CASSLEALSSYNEQFF.

As to this clone: Because it lacks the conserved phenylalanine or tryptophan at the end, this CDR3 is likely a read error. The rearrangement links TRBV9 to TRBJ2-1; 13 positions match TRBD2. Trimming took 0 bases from V and 12 from J; bases not matched to a gene: 12. CDR3 length equals 17 residues. Germline V gene data show CDR1 as SGDLS and CDR2 as YYNGEE. CDR3 protein: CASSVEPTSGGADAQFL. The CDR3 coding sequence is TGTGCCAGCAGCGTAGAACCTACTAGCGGGGGGGCGGATGCGCAGTTCCTC.

The V call is TRBV7-3, the J call TRBJ2-2; 7 bases match TRBD2. V gave up 1 base and J gave up 3 bases; unmatched junction bases: 5. This CDR3 spans 16 amino acids. Germline values: CDR1 SGHTA, CDR2 FQGTGA. As DNA, the CDR3 is TGTGCCAGCAGCTTAATTGCGGGGGTATACACCGGGGAGCTGTTTTTT. Protein: CASSLIAGVYTGELFF.

Only one count was recorded for this clone. In this CDR3 the conserved last residue, phenylalanine or tryptophan, is missing, so a read error is likely. V usage is TRBV20-1 and J usage is TRBJ1-1; no reliable D call. CDR1 is DFQATT and CDR2 is SNEGSKA in the germline V gene (reference sequence). CDR3 length: 11 amino acids. The CDR3 DNA reads TGTAGTGCTAGAGATCACACTGAAGCTTTCTCT. It yields the protein CSARDHTEAFS.

The genes are TRBV27 and TRBJ2-4; D could derive from TRBD1 or TRBD2 (6 bases each). The V end was cut by 6 bases, the J end by 2 bases, with 17 bases between. The CDR3 runs to 16 residues. Per the germline V gene, CDR1 is MNHEY and CDR2 is SMNVEV (reference sequence). This chain's CDR3 is CASSLGARGSKNIQYF. The CDR3 nucleotides read TGTGCCAGCAGCTTGGGGGCGCGGGGATCCAAAAACATTCAGTACTTC.

This clone has a count of ten or more. V gene TRBV6-1 combines with J gene TRBJ2-5; D might be TRBD1 (5 bases). Looked up from germline, CDR1 is MNHNS and CDR2 is SASEGT. V was trimmed by 3 bases and J by 5 bases, leaving 13 bases between them. This CDR3 region has 14 residues. In DNA, the CDR3 is TGTGCCAGCAGTGACCGACAGCTGGAGGAGACCCAGTACTTC. Translation: CASSDRQLEETQYF.

Many counts were recorded for this clone. The chain joins TRBV30 to TRBJ1-1, with no clear D. The V gene lost 2 bases and the J gene lost 4 bases, with 11 bases spanning the gap. The CDR3 has 13 residues. CDR1 and CDR2 (germline): GTSNPN, SVGIG (reference sequence). The CDR3 sequence is CAWSTSLGTEAFF. DNA for the CDR3: TGTGCCTGGAGTACTTCACTGGGCACTGAAGCTTTCTTT.

This clone has at least ten counts. The chain couples TRBV5-1 to TRBJ1-2, with TRBD1 as a possible D gene (5 bases). CDR3 length: 13 amino acids. Germline values: CDR1 SGHRS, CDR2 YFSETQ. V was shortened by 4 bases and J by 0 bases, with 7 bases between the two germline ends. Written as DNA, the CDR3 is TGCGCCAGCAGCGAGACAGCTAACTATGGCTACACCTTC. Protein: CASSETANYGYTF. Combining the CDR3 with reference TRBV5-1 and TRBJ1-2 gives the whole variable domain KAGVTQTPRYLIKTRGQQVTLSCSPISGHRSVSWYQQTPGQGLQFLFEYFSETQRNKGNFPGRFSGRQFSNSRSEMNVSTLELGDSALYLCASSETANYGYTFGSGTRLTVV.